Reported below is one T cell receptor (beta chain). What it recognizes is unknown. Other DNA sequences of this sample code for an identical CDR3. The data are from a study of shared clonotypes between healthy human individuals. Sorted-subset replicate PCR reactions were performed with roughly 200 ng DNA, corresponding to 30,000 or so T cell genomes. Repertoires were generated with immunoSEQ multiplex PCR, while TCRdb's copy carries only in-frame clones and drops some. In the table there are over 1.5 million clones, around 98% of which are singletons. Study-level points and caveats: With four donors compared, around 4.7% of naive CD4 clonotypes were shared. Larger richness was generally estimated for naive than memory subsets. An expected dependence of interdonor clonotype sharing on sequencing depth was noted.

The CDR3 contains 12 residues. The germline gives CDR1 SQVTM, CDR2 ANQGSEA. V lost 6 bases to trimming and J lost 5 bases; unmatched junction nucleotides: 5. The source material was naive CD4+ T cells sorted from blood. Subset reported: CD45RA+ positively selected. This chain connects TRBV29-1 to TRBJ1-1, with 8 bases matching TRBD1. The clonotype comes from a young man in good health. CDR3 bases: TGCAGCGTCGGCCAGGGGGCGACTGAAGCTTTCTTT. This sequence encodes CSVGQGATEAFF. Together with reference TRBV29-1 and TRBJ1-1, the CDR3 gives the full variable domain: SAVISQKPSRDICQRGTSLTIQCQVDSQVTMMFWYRQQPGQSLTLIATANQGSEATYESGFVIDKFPISRPNLTFSTLTVSNMSPEDSSIYLCSVGQGATEAFFGQGTRLTVV.